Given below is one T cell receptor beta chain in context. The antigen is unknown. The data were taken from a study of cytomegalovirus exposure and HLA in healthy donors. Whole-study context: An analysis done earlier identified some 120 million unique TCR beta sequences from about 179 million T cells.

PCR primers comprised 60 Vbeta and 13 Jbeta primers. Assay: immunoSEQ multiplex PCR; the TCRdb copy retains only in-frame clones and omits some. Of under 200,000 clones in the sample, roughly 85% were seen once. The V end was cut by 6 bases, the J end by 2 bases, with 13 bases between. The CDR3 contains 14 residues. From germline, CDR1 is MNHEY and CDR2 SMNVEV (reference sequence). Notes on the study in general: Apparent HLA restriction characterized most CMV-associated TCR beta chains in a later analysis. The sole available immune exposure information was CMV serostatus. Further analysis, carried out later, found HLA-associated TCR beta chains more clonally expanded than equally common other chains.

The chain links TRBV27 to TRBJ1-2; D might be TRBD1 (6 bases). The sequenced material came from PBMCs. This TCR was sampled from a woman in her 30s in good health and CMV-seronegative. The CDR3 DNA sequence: TGTGCCAGCAGCCGGGACACGAGAAACTATGGCTACACCTTC. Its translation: CASSRDTRNYGYTF.